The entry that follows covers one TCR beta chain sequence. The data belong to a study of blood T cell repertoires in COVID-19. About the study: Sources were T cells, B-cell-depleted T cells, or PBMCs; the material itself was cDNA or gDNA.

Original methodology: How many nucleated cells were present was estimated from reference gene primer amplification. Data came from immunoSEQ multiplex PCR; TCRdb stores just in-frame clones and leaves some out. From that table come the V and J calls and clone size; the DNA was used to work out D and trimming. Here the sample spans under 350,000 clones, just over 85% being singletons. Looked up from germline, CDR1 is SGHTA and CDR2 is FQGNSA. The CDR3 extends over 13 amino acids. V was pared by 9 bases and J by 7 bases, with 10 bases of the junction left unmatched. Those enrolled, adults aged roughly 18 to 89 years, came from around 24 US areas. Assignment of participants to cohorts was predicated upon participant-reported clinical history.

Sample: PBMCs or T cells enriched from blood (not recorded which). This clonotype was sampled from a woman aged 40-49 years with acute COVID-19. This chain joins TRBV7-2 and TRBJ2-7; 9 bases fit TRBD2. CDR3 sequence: CASGSGRLREQYF. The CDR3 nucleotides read TGTGCCAGTGGTAGCGGGAGACTTAGGGAGCAGTACTTC.